This record concerns one TCR beta chain sequence. Source study methods: Counts of nucleated cells, estimated from reference gene primer amplification, were obtained. Method: immunoSEQ multiplex PCR; TCRdb's copy keeps in-frame clones and lacks some. That table furnishes V, J and clone size, whereas the DNA furnished D and trimming. The sample has 120,000 to 150,000 clones; about 80% are singletons. This entry comes from a study of blood T cell repertoires in COVID-19. About the study: The origin of the acute and convalescent COVID-19 samples was the United States, Italy and Spain. Sources were T cells, B-cell-depleted T cells, or PBMCs; the material itself was cDNA or gDNA.

This CDR3 spans 16 amino acids. V was pared by 1 base and J by 2 bases, with 6 bases of the junction left unmatched. CDR1 and CDR2 (germline): SEHNR, FQNEAQ (reference sequence). Sequenced: peripheral blood. This receptor was taken from a man aged 50 to 60 with acute or convalescent COVID-19. This chain uses TRBV7-9 with TRBJ2-5, with 8 bases that match TRBD2. CDR3 nucleotides: TGTGCCAGCAGCTTAGTGGGGCGGGGGGTACAAGAGACCCAGTACTTC. The encoded protein is CASSLVGRGVQETQYF.